Listed below are T cell receptor beta chains from one sample, sequenced in a study of beta chain features in type 1 diabetes. Repertoires were generated with immunoSEQ multiplex PCR, while TCRdb's copy carries only in-frame clones and drops some. The profile shows 120,000 or so clones, around 16% of them singletons. Sequencing was carried out using central memory CD4+ T cells from blood. Every receptor here comes from a man aged 18 to 30 with type 1 diabetes. CDR3s include the opening cysteine and the closing phenylalanine or tryptophan. A D gene is named only where the DNA matches it firmly. Some rows have no size entry. The others give once, few or many, or a class for an expanded clone.

cdr3_aa	cdr3_nt	d_call	clone_size	v_call	j_call
CASSPEAPSRHF	TGTGCCAGCAGCCCGGAGGCGCCGTCGCGGCATTTT	-	-	TRBV5-4	TRBJ1-5
CASSLGAGMGADTQYF	TGTGCCAGCAGCTTAGGGGCGGGAATGGGTGCAGATACGCAGTATTTT	-	-	TRBV7-2	TRBJ2-3
CASKPGLAGAKYNEQFF	TGCGCCAGCAAACCGGGACTAGCGGGAGCTAAGTACAATGAGCAGTTCTTC	TRBD2	few	TRBV23-1	TRBJ2-1
CASSRNGENEQYF	TGTGCCAGCTCGCGCAACGGGGAAAACGAGCAGTACTTC	-	-	TRBV18	TRBJ2-7
CSVLRDSNTGELFF	TGCAGCGTACTCCGGGACTCCAACACCGGGGAGCTGTTTTTT	-	few	TRBV29-1	TRBJ2-2
CASSVVGVSGNEQFF	TGTGCCAGCAGCGTAGTTGGGGTATCGGGAAATGAGCAGTTCTTC	-	few	TRBV9	TRBJ2-1
CASSSRGHLDTGELFF	TGTGCCAGCAGCTCGAGGGGGCATTTGGACACCGGGGAGCTGTTTTTT	TRBD1	few	TRBV5-6	TRBJ2-2
CSGLSRHEQFF	TGCAGTGGTTTAAGCCGCCATGAGCAGTTCTTC	-	-	TRBV20-1	TRBJ2-1
CAINPDSNQPQHF	TGTGCCATCAACCCCGATTCAAATCAGCCCCAGCATTTT	-	-	TRBV10-3	TRBJ1-5
CAFLVHQPQHF	TGTGCCTTCCTCGTTCATCAGCCCCAGCATTTT	-	few	TRBV21-1	TRBJ1-5